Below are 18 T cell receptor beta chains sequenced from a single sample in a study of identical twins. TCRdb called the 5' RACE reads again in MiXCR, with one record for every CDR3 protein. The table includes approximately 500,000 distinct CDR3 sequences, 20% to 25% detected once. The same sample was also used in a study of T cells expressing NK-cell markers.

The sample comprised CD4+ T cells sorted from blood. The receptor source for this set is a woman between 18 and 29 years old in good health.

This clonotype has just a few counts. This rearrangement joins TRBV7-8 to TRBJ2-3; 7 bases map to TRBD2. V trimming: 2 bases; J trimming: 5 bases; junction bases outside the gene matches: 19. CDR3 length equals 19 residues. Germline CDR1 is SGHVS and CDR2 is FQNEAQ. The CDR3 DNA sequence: TGTGCCAGCAGCTTATACGGAGCGCGGGGCGGGGGTATGATAGATACGCAGTATTTT. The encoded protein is CASSLYGARGGGMIDTQYF.

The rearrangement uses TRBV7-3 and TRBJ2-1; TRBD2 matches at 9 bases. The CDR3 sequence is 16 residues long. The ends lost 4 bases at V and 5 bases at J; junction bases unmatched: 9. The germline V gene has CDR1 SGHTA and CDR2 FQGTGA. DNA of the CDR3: TGTGCCAGCAGCTATCTTAGCGGGGGTACGAACAATGAGCAGTTCTTC. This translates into CASSYLSGGTNNEQFF.

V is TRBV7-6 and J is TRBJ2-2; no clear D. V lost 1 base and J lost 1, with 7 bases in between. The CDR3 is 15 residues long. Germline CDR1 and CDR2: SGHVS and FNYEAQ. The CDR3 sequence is CASSLVRGNTGELFF. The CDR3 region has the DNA TGTGCCAGCAGCTTAGTTAGAGGGAACACCGGGGAGCTGTTTTTT.

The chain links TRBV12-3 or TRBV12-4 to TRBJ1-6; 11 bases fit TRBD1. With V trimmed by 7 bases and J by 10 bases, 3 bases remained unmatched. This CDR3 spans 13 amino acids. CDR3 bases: TGTGCCAGCACCCGGGACAGGGGGTCACCCCTCCACTTT. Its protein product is CASTRDRGSPLHF.

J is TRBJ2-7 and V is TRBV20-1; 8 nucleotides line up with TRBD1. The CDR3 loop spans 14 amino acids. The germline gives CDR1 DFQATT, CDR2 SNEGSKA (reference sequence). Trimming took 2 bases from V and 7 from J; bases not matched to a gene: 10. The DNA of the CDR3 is TGCAGTGCTAGAACCGCCCAGGGGGCGGGAGAGCAGTACTTC. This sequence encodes CSARTAQGAGEQYF.

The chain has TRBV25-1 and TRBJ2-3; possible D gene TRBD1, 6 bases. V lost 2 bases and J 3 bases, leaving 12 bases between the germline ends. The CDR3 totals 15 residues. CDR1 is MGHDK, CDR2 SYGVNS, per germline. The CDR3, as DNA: TGTGCCAGCAGTGAAACAGGGTTTTTTACAGATACGCAGTATTTT. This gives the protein CASSETGFFTDTQYF. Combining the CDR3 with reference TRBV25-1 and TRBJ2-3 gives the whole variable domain EADIYQTPRYLVIGTGKKITLECSQTMGHDKMYWYQQDPGMELHLIHYSYGVNSTEKGDLSSESTVSRIRTEHFPLTLESARPSHTSQYLCASSETGFFTDTQYFGPGTRLTVL.

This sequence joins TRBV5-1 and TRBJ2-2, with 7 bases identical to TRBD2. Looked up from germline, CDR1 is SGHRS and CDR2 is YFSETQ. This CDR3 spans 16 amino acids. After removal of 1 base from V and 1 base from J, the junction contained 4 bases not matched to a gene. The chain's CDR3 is CASSLIVAGNTGELFF. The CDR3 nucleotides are TGCGCCAGCAGCTTGATTGTAGCGGGGAACACCGGGGAGCTGTTTTTT. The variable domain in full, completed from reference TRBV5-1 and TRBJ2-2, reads KAGVTQTPRYLIKTRGQQVTLSCSPISGHRSVSWYQQTPGQGLQFLFEYFSETQRNKGNFPGRFSGRQFSNSRSEMNVSTLELGDSALYLCASSLIVAGNTGELFFGEGSRLTVL.

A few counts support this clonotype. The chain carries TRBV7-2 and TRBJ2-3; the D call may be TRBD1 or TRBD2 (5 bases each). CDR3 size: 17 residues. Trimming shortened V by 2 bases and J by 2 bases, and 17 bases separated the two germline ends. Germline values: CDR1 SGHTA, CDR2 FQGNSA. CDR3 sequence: CASSLRPGRTSTDTQYF. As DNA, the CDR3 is TGTGCCAGCAGCTTAAGGCCGGGACGGACTTCCACAGATACGCAGTATTTT.

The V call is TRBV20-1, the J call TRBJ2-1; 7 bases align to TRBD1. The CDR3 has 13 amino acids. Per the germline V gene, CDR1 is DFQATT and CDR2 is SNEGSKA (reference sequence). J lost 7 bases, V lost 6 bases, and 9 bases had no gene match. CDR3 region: CSAGKGALNEQFF. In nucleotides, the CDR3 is TGCAGTGCAGGGAAGGGGGCTCTTAATGAGCAGTTCTTC.

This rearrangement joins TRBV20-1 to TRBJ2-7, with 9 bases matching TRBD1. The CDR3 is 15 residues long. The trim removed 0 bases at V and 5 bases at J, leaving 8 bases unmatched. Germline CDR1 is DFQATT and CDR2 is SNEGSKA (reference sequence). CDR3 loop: CSARDGRTGDNEQYF. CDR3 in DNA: TGCAGTGCTAGAGATGGGAGGACAGGGGATAACGAGCAGTACTTC.

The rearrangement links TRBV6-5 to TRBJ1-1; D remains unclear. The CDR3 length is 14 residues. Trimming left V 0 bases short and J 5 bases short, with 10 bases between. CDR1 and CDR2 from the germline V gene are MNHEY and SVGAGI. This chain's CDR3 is CASSYSAGRTEAFF. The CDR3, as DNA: TGTGCCAGCAGTTACTCGGCAGGCAGGACTGAAGCTTTCTTT.

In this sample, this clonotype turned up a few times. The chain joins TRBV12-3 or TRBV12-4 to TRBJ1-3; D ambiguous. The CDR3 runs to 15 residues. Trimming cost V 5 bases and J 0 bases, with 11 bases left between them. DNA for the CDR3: TGTGCCAGCAGTCCCCGTAGATCCTCTGGAAACACCATATATTTT. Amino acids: CASSPRRSSGNTIYF.

The CDR3, as DNA: TGTGCCAGCAGTTTGGGACAGGGGTTCTACGAGCAGTACTTC. Protein: CASSLGQGFYEQYF. J is TRBJ2-7 and V is TRBV28; 10 bases match TRBD1. Germline-derived CDR1 and CDR2 are MDHEN and SYDVKM. The J segment lost 3 bases and the V segment lost 3 bases, leaving 2 bases of the junction unmatched. The CDR3 has 14 amino acids.

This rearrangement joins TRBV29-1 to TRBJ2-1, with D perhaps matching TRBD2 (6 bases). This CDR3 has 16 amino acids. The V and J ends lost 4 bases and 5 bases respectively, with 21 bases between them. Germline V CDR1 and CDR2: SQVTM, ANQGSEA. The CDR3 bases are TGCAGCGTTGGGACTCTAGGACTACCCCAGAACAATGAGCAGTTCTTC. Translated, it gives CSVGTLGLPQNNEQFF.

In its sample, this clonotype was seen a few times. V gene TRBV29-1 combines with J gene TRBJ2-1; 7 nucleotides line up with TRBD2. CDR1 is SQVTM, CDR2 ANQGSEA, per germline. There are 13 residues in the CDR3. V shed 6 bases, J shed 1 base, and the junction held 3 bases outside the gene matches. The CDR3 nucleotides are TGCAGCGTGCGGGGGACTTCCTACAATGAGCAGTTCTTC. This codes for CSVRGTSYNEQFF.

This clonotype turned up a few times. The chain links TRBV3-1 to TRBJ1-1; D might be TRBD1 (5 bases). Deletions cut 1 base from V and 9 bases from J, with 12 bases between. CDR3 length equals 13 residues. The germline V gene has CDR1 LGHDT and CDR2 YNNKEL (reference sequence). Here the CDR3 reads CASSQARGEKAFF. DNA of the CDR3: TGTGCCAGCAGCCAAGCTCGGGGGGAGAAAGCTTTCTTT.

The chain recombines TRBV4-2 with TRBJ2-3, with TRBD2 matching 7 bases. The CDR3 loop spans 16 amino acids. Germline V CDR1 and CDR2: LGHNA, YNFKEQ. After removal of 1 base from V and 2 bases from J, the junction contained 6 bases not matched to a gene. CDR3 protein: CASSQGPGGNTDTQYF. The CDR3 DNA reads TGTGCCAGCAGCCAAGGCCCGGGGGGAAACACAGATACGCAGTATTTT.

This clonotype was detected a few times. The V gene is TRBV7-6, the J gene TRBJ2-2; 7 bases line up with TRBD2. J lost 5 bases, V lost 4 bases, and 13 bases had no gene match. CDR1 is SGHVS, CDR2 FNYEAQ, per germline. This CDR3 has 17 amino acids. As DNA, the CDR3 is TGTGCCAGCAGCTCTAATCTAGCGGCTCTGAGGACCGGGGAGCTGTTTTTT. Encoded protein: CASSSNLAALRTGELFF.